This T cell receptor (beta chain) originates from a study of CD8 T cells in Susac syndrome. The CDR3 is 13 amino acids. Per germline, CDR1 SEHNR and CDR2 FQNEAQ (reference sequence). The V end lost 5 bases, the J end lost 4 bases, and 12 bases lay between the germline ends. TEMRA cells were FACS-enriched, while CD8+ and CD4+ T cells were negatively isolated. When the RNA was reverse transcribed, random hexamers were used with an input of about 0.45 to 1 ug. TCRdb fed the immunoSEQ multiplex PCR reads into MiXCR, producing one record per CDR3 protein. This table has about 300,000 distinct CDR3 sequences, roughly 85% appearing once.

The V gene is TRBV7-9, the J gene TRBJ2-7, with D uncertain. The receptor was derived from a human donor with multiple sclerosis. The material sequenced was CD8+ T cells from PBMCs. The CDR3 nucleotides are TGTGCCAGCAGCGCTCCGGCCTCTTACGAGCAGTACTTC. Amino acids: CASSAPASYEQYF.